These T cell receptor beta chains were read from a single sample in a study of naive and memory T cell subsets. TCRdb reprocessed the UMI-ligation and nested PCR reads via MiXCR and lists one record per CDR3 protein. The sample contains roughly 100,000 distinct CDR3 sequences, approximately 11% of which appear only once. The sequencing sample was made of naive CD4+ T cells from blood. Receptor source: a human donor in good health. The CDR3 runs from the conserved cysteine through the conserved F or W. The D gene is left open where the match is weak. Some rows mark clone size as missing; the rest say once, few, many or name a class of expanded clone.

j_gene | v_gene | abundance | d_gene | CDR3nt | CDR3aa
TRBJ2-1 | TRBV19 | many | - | TGTGCCAGTAGTATGGGTCCAGTCTTGTCCTACAATGAGCAGTTCTTC | CASSMGPVLSYNEQFF
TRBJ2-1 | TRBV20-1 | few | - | TGCAGTGCTAGCCTGAGGAGCTCCTACAATGAGCAGTTCTTC | CSASLRSSYNEQFF
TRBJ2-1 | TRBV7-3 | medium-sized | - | TGTGCCAGTTCTCGGAGGGCCGGTGAGCAGTTCTTC | CASSRRAGEQFF
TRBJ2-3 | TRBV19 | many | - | TGTGCCAGTAGTATCAGGGCGAGAGGAACAGATACGCAGTATTTT | CASSIRARGTDTQYF
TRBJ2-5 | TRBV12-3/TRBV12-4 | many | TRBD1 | TGTGCCAGCAGTCGGGACAGCGAAGAGACCCAGTACTTC | CASSRDSEETQYF
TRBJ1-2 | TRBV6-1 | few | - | TGTGCCAGCAGGCTTCCCGGGACAACAGGCTACACCTTC | CASRLPGTTGYTF
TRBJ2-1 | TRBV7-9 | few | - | TGTGCCAGCAGCTTACGAGGCAGATACAATGAGCAGTTCTTC | CASSLRGRYNEQFF
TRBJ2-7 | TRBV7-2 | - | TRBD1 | TGTGCCAGCAGCTTATTACAATCTGGACAGGGGGAGCAGTACTTC | CASSLLQSGQGEQYF
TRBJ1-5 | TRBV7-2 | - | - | TGTGCCAGCAGCTTGACTCGGTATCAGCCCCAGCATTTT | CASSLTRYQPQHF
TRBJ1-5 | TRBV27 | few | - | TGTGCCAGCAGTAAATCCTCCCCTCCTTATAGCAATCAGCCCCAGCATTTT | CASSKSSPPYSNQPQHF
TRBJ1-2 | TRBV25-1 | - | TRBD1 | TGTGCCAGCATGGGACAGGGACCCTATGGCTACACCTTC | CASMGQGPYGYTF
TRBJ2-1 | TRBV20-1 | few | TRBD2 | TGCAGTGCTAGGGTACTAGCGGGAGGACGCTACAATGAGCAGTTCTTC | CSARVLAGGRYNEQFF
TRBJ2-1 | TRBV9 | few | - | TGTGCCAGCAGCGTAGCTGAGTATGAGCAGTTCTTC | CASSVAEYEQFF
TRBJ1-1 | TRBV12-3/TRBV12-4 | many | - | TGTGCCAGCAGTTTAGCTTGGGGGAGCACTGAAGCTTTCTTT | CASSLAWGSTEAFF
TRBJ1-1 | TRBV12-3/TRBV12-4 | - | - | TGTGCCAGCAGCCGGGCGAACACTGAAGCTTTCTTT | CASSRANTEAFF
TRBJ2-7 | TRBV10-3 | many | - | TGTGCCATCAGCCAATCGGACAGCCTAACCTACGAGCAGTACTTC | CAISQSDSLTYEQYF
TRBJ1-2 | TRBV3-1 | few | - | TGTGCCAGCAGCCGGGGTGAGCAGTCGGGCTACACCTTC | CASSRGEQSGYTF
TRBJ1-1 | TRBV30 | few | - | TGTGCCTGGAGTGGGCCCATCATGAACACTGAAGCTTTCTTT | CAWSGPIMNTEAFF
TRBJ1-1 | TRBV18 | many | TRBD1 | TGTGCCAGCTCACCAGTGAGGGGACAGAGTAGAACTGAAGCTTTCTTT | CASSPVRGQSRTEAFF
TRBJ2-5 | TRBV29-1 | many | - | TGCAGCGTGTGGAAATCCGAGACCCAGTACTTC | CSVWKSETQYF
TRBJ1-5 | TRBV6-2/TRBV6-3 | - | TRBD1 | TGTGCCAGCAGATTTCAAGACAGGGACCAGCCCCAGCATTTT | CASRFQDRDQPQHF
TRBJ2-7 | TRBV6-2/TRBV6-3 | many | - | TGTGCCAGCAGACTTACAGGGTCCTACGAGCAGTACTTC | CASRLTGSYEQYF